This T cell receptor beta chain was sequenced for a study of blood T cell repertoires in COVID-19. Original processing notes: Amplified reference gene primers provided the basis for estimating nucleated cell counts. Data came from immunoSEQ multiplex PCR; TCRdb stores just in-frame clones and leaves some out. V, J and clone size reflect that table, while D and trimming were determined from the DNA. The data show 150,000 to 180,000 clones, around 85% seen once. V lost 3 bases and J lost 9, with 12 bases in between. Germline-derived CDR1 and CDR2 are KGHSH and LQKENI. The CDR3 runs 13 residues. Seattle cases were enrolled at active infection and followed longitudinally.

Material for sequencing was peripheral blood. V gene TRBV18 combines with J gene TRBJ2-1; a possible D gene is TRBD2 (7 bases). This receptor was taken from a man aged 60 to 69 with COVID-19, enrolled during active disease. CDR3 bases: TGTGCCAGCTCACCGCAGGGAGGGGGTGAGCAGTTCTTC. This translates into CASSPQGGGEQFF.